The next 5 T cell receptor beta chains were all read from a single sample in a study of beta chain features in type 1 diabetes. Sequencing targeted expressed TCRB transcripts, as all isolated RNA had been reverse transcribed. The protocol was immunoSEQ multiplex PCR, while the TCRdb copy is restricted to in-frame clones and leaves out a portion. Of fewer than 250,000 clones listed, over 8.5% are singletons. Sequenced input: naive CD4+ T cells from blood. Every receptor here comes from a woman between 18 and 29 years old in good health.

V gene TRBV7-3 combines with J gene TRBJ1-1, with 12 bases that match TRBD1. V was pared by 2 bases and J by 6 bases, with 4 bases of the junction left unmatched. The length of the CDR3 is 15 residues. CDR1 and CDR2 (germline): SGHTA, FQGTGA. The chain's CDR3 is CASSLWGTGGSEAFF. The DNA for the CDR3 is TGTGCCAGCAGCTTATGGGGGACAGGGGGCTCTGAAGCTTTCTTT.

The table lists this clone with a few counts. This chain links TRBV19 with TRBJ2-7, with 7 bases lining up with TRBD1. After removal of 3 bases from V and 1 base from J, the junction contained 3 bases not matched to a gene. Germline values: CDR1 LNHDA, CDR2 SQIVND (reference sequence). CDR3 length: 14 residues. The CDR3 protein is CASSISQGSYEQYF. In nucleotides, the CDR3 is TGTGCCAGTAGTATCTCACAGGGGTCCTACGAGCAGTACTTC.

J is TRBJ2-5 and V is TRBV11-2; no reliable D call. The V gene lost 0 bases and the J gene lost 5 bases, with 7 bases spanning the gap. Germline CDR1 and CDR2: SGHAT and FQNNGV. The CDR3 loop spans 13 amino acids. The CDR3 spells CASSLDPGETQYF. The CDR3 nucleotides are TGTGCCAGCAGCTTAGACCCCGGGGAGACCCAGTACTTC. Filled out from reference TRBV11-2 and TRBJ2-5, the complete variable domain reads EAGVAQSPRYKIIEKRQSVAFWCNPISGHATLYWYQQILGQGPKLLIQFQNNGVVDDSQLPKDRFSAERLKGVDSTLKIQPAKLEDSAVYLCASSLDPGETQYFGPGTRLLVL.

This clone was counted only a few times. This same CDR3 is encoded by further DNA sequences in the sample. J is TRBJ1-1 and V is TRBV29-1; D perhaps matches TRBD1 (6 bases). The V and J ends lost 2 bases and 1 base respectively, with 8 bases between them. Looked up from germline, CDR1 is SQVTM and CDR2 is ANQGSEA. The CDR3 is made up of 13 amino acids. Here the CDR3 reads CSVERGGNTEAFF. The CDR3 nucleotides are TGCAGCGTTGAAAGGGGGGGGAACACTGAAGCTTTCTTT. The whole variable domain, remainder taken from reference TRBV29-1 and TRBJ1-1, is SAVISQKPSRDICQRGTSLTIQCQVDSQVTMMFWYRQQPGQSLTLIATANQGSEATYESGFVIDKFPISRPNLTFSTLTVSNMSPEDSSIYLCSVERGGNTEAFFGQGTRLTVV.

This clone was observed a handful of times. The rearrangement links TRBV7-2 to TRBJ1-5; possibly TRBD1 for D (5 bases). Trimming took 5 bases from V and 6 from J, leaving 14 bases between them. The CDR3 sequence is 14 residues long. CDR1 and CDR2 from the germline V gene are SGHTA and FQGNSA. The CDR3 region has the DNA TGTGCCAGCAGCCTAAGTGGGGCGGTTCAGCCCCAGCATTTT. It is translated as CASSLSGAVQPQHF.